The text below deals with one TCR beta chain. No cognate antigen has been identified for it. The method behind the library was 5' RACE. Preparation of each TCR library used approximately 4,000 ng of total RNA. cDNA was synthesized with SMARTScribe reverse transcriptase in eight separate reactions per sample. During cDNA synthesis, unique molecular identifiers containing a 6-nucleotide sample barcode were introduced by template switching. TCRalpha and TCRbeta cDNA was amplified by two nested PCRs of approximately 17 and 9 cycles, with bead purification after each PCR. Before amplification, the cDNA was treated with uracil DNA-glycosylase and purified using the QIAquick PCR purification kit. In the second PCR, Illumina TruSeq-compatible adapters and sample-specific barcodes were added. Library quality and concentration were assessed using TapeStation and Qubit, and about 5 ng of each library was pooled. The pooled libraries were sequenced with 2 x 100 bp reads and custom sequencing primers on an Illumina HiSeq2500 single-index Rapid Run. Per the original workflow: PCR and sequencing errors were corrected by UMI-based consensus assembly using MiGEC version 1.2.6. MiXCR version 2.1.1 was used for V(D)J alignment, clonotype assembly and CDR3 extraction. To normalise gene usage, clonotype sharing and MAIT/NKT TCR abundance, the top 1000, 10 000 and 20 000 clonotypes in each sample were analysed. Diversity was computed as the inverse Simpson index with the vegan R package after downsampling to 27 000 UMIs. Statistical testing used paired Mann-Whitney U tests on the discordant twin pairs and applied Benjamini-Hochberg correction for multiple testing. TCRdb reprocessed the reads and assigns one entry to each CDR3 protein sequence, leaving out DNA. The V and J calls follow TCRdb's processing rather than the paper's. The table for this sample lists nearly 450,000 distinct CDR3 sequences. Jointly, the top ten make up around 2.4% of the sample.

The CDR1 and CDR2 encoded by the germline V gene are SGHTA and FQGTGA. The CDR3 has 13 amino acids, counting the end cysteine and phenylalanine. DNA is not recorded here. A roughly 2.7 ml peripheral blood sample was drawn into PAXgene tubes per donor and stored at -80°C. Total RNA was isolated from whole blood with the PAXgene blood miRNA kit on an automated QIAcube, without T cell sorting. Peripheral blood from monozygotic twin pairs, either concordant or discordant for inflammatory bowel disease, underwent deep TCRalpha and TCRbeta repertoire profiling that used unique molecular barcoding. Smoking habits were recorded for all twin pairs, and individuals were classified as current, former or never smokers. This entry comes from a study of monozygotic twins with inflammatory bowel disease (dated 2019 in TCRdb). The study in broad terms: The full study comprised 28 monozygotic twin pairs: nine German pairs (four IBD-concordant, five IBD-discordant) and 19 IBD-discordant Danish pairs. Within discordant pairs, disease-associated traits were sought mainly by comparing IBD patients with their genetically identical healthy co-twins. Each individual had, on average, about 151 000 unique TCRalpha sequences and 181 000 unique TCRbeta sequences available for analysis.

Broad study findings and their caveats: Because patients were on differing immunosuppressive treatments, the repertoires may have picked up extra background noise and inter-individual variability. No single strong signal or clonotype linked to IBD turned up in the results, so the idea that one exists was not supported. Measured by the inverse Simpson index, TCRbeta repertoire diversity was lower in IBD patients than in their healthy co-twins. Repertoire similarity did not differ between concordant and discordant twins, which could be due to limited statistical power. Compared with healthy twins, IBD patients had fewer clonotypes in common with other individuals, a difference most pronounced in patients showing signs of disease activity. The analysis was unable to tell apart different T cell subtypes.

Material: blood. This receptor was taken from a human donor with ulcerative colitis or Crohn's disease, or a healthy co-twin of an affected twin (not recorded which). This receptor chain uses TRBV7-3 and TRBJ2-2. This receptor has the CDR3 CASSLFVDGELFF. Reference TRBV7-3 and TRBJ2-2 genes cover what lies past the CDR3, so the full variable domain is GAGVSQTPSNKVTEKGKYVELRCDPISGHTALYWYRQSLGQGPEFLIYFQGTGAADDSGLPNDRFFAVRPEGSVSTLKIQRTERGDSAVYLCASSLFVDGELFFGEGSRLTVL.